Shown below are 24 T cell receptor beta chains from a single sample sequenced in a study of T-cell memory formation after mild COVID-19. TCRdb used MiXCR to reprocess the 5' RACE reads, holding one entry per CDR3 protein. Of approximately 350,000 distinct CDR3 sequences listed, 13% are singletons. The sample comprised PBMCs or a T cell subset sorted from them (not recorded which). The receptor set was obtained from a man between 18 and 29 years old who had mild COVID-19 (a few samples of this study predate the infection). Cell type and time point are not known.

This chain links TRBV6-2 or TRBV6-3 with TRBJ1-1; D unresolved. CDR3 length: 13 amino acids. Germline assignment: CDR1 MNHEY and CDR2 SVGEGT. V dropped 6 bases and J dropped 12 bases, with 20 bases sitting between them. The CDR3 DNA reads as TGTGCCAGCAGGGGCCTTCCCCGAAGTCAATCTTTCTTT. The encoded protein is CASRGLPRSQSFF.

The rearrangement links TRBV2 to TRBJ2-3; 7 bases line up with TRBD1. V shed 4 bases, J shed 2 bases, and the junction held 6 bases outside the gene matches. Germline V CDR1 and CDR2: SNHLY, FYNNEI. CDR3 length: 15 residues. The CDR3 coding sequence is TGTGCCAGCAGTGCTCGGGACAGTGTCACAGATACGCAGTATTTT. This codes for CASSARDSVTDTQYF.

This clonotype was detected a few times. The chain is built from TRBV3-1 and TRBJ2-1, with D possibly matching TRBD1 (6 bases). The CDR3 consists of 14 residues. Germline V gene data show CDR1 as LGHDT and CDR2 as YNNKEL (reference sequence). With 6 bases removed from V and 3 bases from J, the gap between germline ends came to 12 bases. The CDR3 here is CASRRTDDYNEQFF. The CDR3 DNA follows: TGTGCCAGCAGACGGACAGATGACTACAATGAGCAGTTCTTC.

This clonotype was seen only a few times. The chain employs TRBV3-1 and TRBJ2-6; D might be TRBD2 (6 bases). The germline V and J ends were trimmed by 5 bases and 2 bases, with 10 bases remaining between them. Germline assignment: CDR1 LGHDT and CDR2 YNNKEL (reference sequence). The CDR3 consists of 15 residues. The CDR3 sequence is CASSERGAGANVLTF. In nucleotides, the CDR3 is TGTGCCAGCAGCGAGCGCGGGGCTGGGGCCAACGTCCTGACTTTC. Full variable domain (missing parts from reference TRBV3-1 and TRBJ2-6): DTAVSQTPKYLVTQMGNDKSIKCEQNLGHDTMYWYKQDSKKFLKIMFSYNNKELIINETVPNRFSPKSPDKAHLNLHINSLELGDSAVYFCASSERGAGANVLTFGAGSRLTVL.

The V and J genes are TRBV30 and TRBJ2-1; 12 bases map to TRBD2. Germline CDR1 reads GTSNPN; CDR2 reads SVGIG (reference sequence). CDR3 length: 15 amino acids. J lost 6 bases, V lost 1 base, and 4 bases had no gene match. CDR3 DNA sequence: TGTGCCTGGAGTGCAGGGACTAGCGGGTTCAATGAGCAGTTCTTC. It encodes CAWSAGTSGFNEQFF.

V gene TRBV6-1 combines with J gene TRBJ2-7, with D maybe TRBD1 (5 bases). In germline, CDR1 is MNHNS, CDR2 SASEGT. V lost 2 bases to trimming and J lost 7 bases, with 15 bases between them. The CDR3 has 14 residues. The CDR3 bases are TGTGCCAGCAGTGAATTGAAGACAGCCCTTGAGCAGTACGTC. It is translated as CASSELKTALEQYV.

The chain joins TRBV27 to TRBJ2-1; 11 bases are a match to TRBD2. The CDR3 length is 15 residues. After removal of 4 bases from V and 9 bases from J, the junction contained 8 bases not matched to a gene. From germline, CDR1 is MNHEY and CDR2 SMNVEV (reference sequence). Here the CDR3 reads CASSWVSGGVAEQFF. As DNA, the CDR3 is TGTGCCAGCAGTTGGGTTAGCGGGGGGGTAGCTGAGCAGTTCTTC.

This clonotype occurred many times. For the CDR3, the DNA is TGTGCCAGCAGCGAGGCGGTAGATACGCAGTATTTT. Its protein is CASSEAVDTQYF. The J gene is TRBJ2-3, the V gene TRBV5-6; the D is unclear. There are 12 residues in the CDR3. From germline, CDR1 is SGHDT and CDR2 YYEEEE. The V end lost 4 bases, the J end lost 5 bases, and 8 bases lay between the germline ends.

This clonotype was seen repeatedly, ten times or more. V is TRBV5-1 and J is TRBJ1-1; D ambiguous. The V and J ends lost 0 bases and 1 base respectively, with 10 bases between them. The CDR3 has 15 residues. Germline CDR1 SGHRS, CDR2 YFSETQ. The CDR3 coding sequence is TGCGCCAGCAGCTTGGGGTTGTTCGAGAACACTGAAGCTTTCTTT. Protein: CASSLGLFENTEAFF.

The CDR3 spells CASSLRGRGDGANVLTF. The CDR3 nucleotides are TGTGCCAGCAGCTTAAGGGGCAGGGGTGATGGGGCCAACGTCCTGACTTTC. The rearrangement uses TRBV7-3 and TRBJ2-6, with TRBD1 as a possible D gene (6 bases). The germline V and J ends were trimmed by 1 base and 3 bases, with 13 bases remaining between them. CDR1 is SGHTA, CDR2 FQGTGA, per germline. CDR3 size: 17 residues.

The gene calls are TRBV12-3 or TRBV12-4 and TRBJ2-1; 8 nucleotides agree with TRBD2. The trim removed 6 bases at V and 7 bases at J, leaving 11 bases unmatched. The CDR3 is 15 amino acids. The CDR3 spells CASSQPGERGNEQFF. CDR3 DNA: TGTGCCAGCAGCCAACCCGGGGAGCGGGGGAATGAGCAGTTCTTC.

In its sample, this clonotype was seen many times. V is TRBV5-4 and J is TRBJ1-4; 9 bases match TRBD1. The ends lost 2 bases at V and 7 bases at J; junction bases unmatched: 3. Looked up from germline, CDR1 is SGHNT and CDR2 is YYREEE (reference sequence). The CDR3 covers 14 residues. CDR3 sequence (DNA): TGTGCCAGCAGCTTACAGGGGGCAACTGAAAAACTGTTTTTT. It translates to CASSLQGATEKLFF.

This clonotype was seen a handful of times. The chain joins TRBV6-6 to TRBJ2-5, with unresolved D. The CDR3 runs to 14 residues. The germline V gene has CDR1 MNHNY and CDR2 SVGAGI (reference sequence). Deletions cut 2 bases from V and 2 bases from J, with 9 bases between. The CDR3 DNA follows: TGTGCCAGCAGTTACGGTGGAAATCAAGAGACCCAGTACTTC. It yields the protein CASSYGGNQETQYF.

This clonotype was seen only a few times. The J gene is TRBJ2-1, the V gene TRBV2; tentative D call: TRBD1 (6 bases). The CDR3 is made up of 15 amino acids. Germline V gene sequence: CDR1 SNHLY, CDR2 FYNNEI. Between the trimmed V and J ends, which lost 4 bases and 6 bases, there was a span of 16 bases. CDR3 sequence: CASSVLRTDRNEQFF. The CDR3 DNA follows: TGTGCCAGCAGTGTTCTAAGGACAGACCGCAATGAGCAGTTCTTC.

The chain carries TRBV7-9 and TRBJ2-4; D is unclear. This CDR3 is built from 13 residues. V dropped 8 bases and J dropped 5 bases, with 13 bases sitting between them. In germline, CDR1 is SEHNR, CDR2 FQNEAQ (reference sequence). The CDR3 region is CASARVGENIQYF. CDR3 nucleotide sequence: TGTGCCAGCGCTAGGGTTGGTGAAAACATTCAGTACTTC. The whole variable domain, filled in from reference TRBV7-9 and TRBJ2-4, reads DTGVSQNPRHKITKRGQNVTFRCDPISEHNRLYWYRQTLGQGPEFLTYFQNEAQLEKSRLLSDRFSAERPKGSFSTLEIQRTEQGDSAMYLCASARVGENIQYFGAGTRLSVL.

This clonotype was seen only a few times. The chain joins TRBV4-1 to TRBJ2-1; 7 nucleotides line up with TRBD1. The CDR3 sequence is 15 residues long. The V and J ends lost 3 bases and 6 bases, in that order; junction bases with no gene match: 8. Germline V lookup: CDR1 MGHRA, CDR2 YSYEKL. The CDR3 reads CASSHFEGARNEQFF. The CDR3 DNA sequence: TGCGCCAGCAGCCACTTCGAGGGGGCCCGCAATGAGCAGTTCTTC.

Many counts were recorded for this clonotype. J is TRBJ1-6 and V is TRBV14, with a weak D call TRBD1 (6 bases). There are 14 residues in the CDR3. Trimming stripped 6 bases from V and 9 bases from J, with 15 bases between. From germline, CDR1 is SGHDN and CDR2 FVKESK. Here the CDR3 DNA reads TGTGCCAGCAGTCCGGGCAGGGGAGCTTCACCCCTCCACTTT. Translated, it gives CASSPGRGASPLHF.

This clonotype was counted between two and nine times. V is TRBV20-1 and J is TRBJ2-7; TRBD2 might be the D (6 bases). Germline V CDR1 and CDR2: DFQATT, SNEGSKA (reference sequence). Between the trimmed V and J ends, which lost 3 bases and 5 bases, there was a span of 8 bases. CDR3 size: 11 residues. CDR3 nucleotide sequence: TGCAGTGCTAGGGGAGGACACGAGCAGTACGTC. It yields the protein CSARGGHEQYV.

This clonotype turned up a few times. The gene calls are TRBV5-1 and TRBJ2-3; TRBD2 matches at 9 bases. This CDR3 has 14 amino acids. V dropped 4 bases and J dropped 7; count of bases not matched to a gene: 7. Germline-derived CDR1 and CDR2 are SGHRS and YFSETQ. The CDR3 sequence: CASSEASGTYTQYF. CDR3 bases: TGCGCCAGCAGCGAGGCTAGCGGGACCTATACGCAGTATTTT.

The rearrangement joins TRBV12-3 or TRBV12-4 to TRBJ1-5; 7 nucleotides line up with TRBD1. The CDR3 totals 15 residues. Losses at the gene ends were 5 bases for V and 7 bases for J; bases not matched to a gene: 11. CDR3 in DNA: TGTGCCAGCAGTGCTTATCCAGGGGGTTTACAGCCCCAGCATTTT. Amino acids: CASSAYPGGLQPQHF.

This clonotype was seen only a few times. This rearrangement joins TRBV7-2 to TRBJ1-1; possibly TRBD1 for D (5 bases). The CDR3 spans 13 residues. CDR1 and CDR2 from the germline V gene are SGHTA and FQGNSA. Trimming removed 4 bases at V and 1 base at J, with 7 bases between. The CDR3 DNA reads as TGTGCCAGCAGCTGGGGCAGGAACACTGAAGCTTTCTTT. It translates to CASSWGRNTEAFF.

The J gene is TRBJ1-1, the V gene TRBV10-3; D gene ambiguous. Trimming took 8 bases from V and 2 from J, leaving 12 bases between them. CDR1 is ENHRY, CDR2 SYGVKD, per germline. This CDR3 is 13 amino acids long. DNA for the CDR3: TGTGCCATCGGTGGGTACCGTAACACTGAAGCTTTCTTT. Amino acid sequence: CAIGGYRNTEAFF.

The sample holds a few counts of this clonotype. The chain links TRBV18 to TRBJ1-3; possibly TRBD1 for D (6 bases). V lost 3 bases and J lost 0, with 9 bases in between. CDR1 and CDR2 (germline): KGHSH, LQKENI. This CDR3 contains 15 residues. The CDR3 DNA reads TGTGCCAGCTCACCCGACAGGAGCTCTGGAAACACCATATATTTT. Translation: CASSPDRSSGNTIYF.

This clonotype was observed a few times. V gene TRBV20-1 combines with J gene TRBJ2-5; D perhaps matches TRBD2 (5 bases). V was trimmed by 1 base and J by 5 bases, leaving 8 bases between them. The length of the CDR3 is 12 residues. Germline CDR1 DFQATT, CDR2 SNEGSKA (reference sequence). CDR3 in DNA: TGCAGTGCTAGAGTAAGGGAGGAGACCCAGTACTTC. It yields the protein CSARVREETQYF.